This T cell receptor beta chain was retrieved from a study of regulatory T cells in long-lasting Graves disease. J gave up 7 bases and V 7 bases, and 7 bases lay outside the gene matches. Germline V gene sequence: CDR1 SQVTM, CDR2 ANQGSEA. The CDR3 totals 13 residues. To make TCR beta libraries, researchers used iRepertoire HTBI primers and Arm-PCR of CDR3 regions. TCRdb independently ran MiXCR on the multiplex PCR reads; one entry per CDR3 protein. The profile covers about 460,000 distinct CDR3 sequences, with 14% appearing a single time and roughly 18% taken by the ten largest. This clonotype was seen only a few times. The sample's time point: newly diagnosed GD, antithyroid drugs for less than 3 months. PBMC-extracted RNA yielded the TCR library. This same sample was also taken into another study, of T cells in Graves' hyperthyroidism and ophthalmopathy. That source notes: In simple terms, a model built on 13 V-J features told ophthalmopathy apart from stable hyperthyroidism.

The clonotype comes from a woman between 50 and 59 years old with Graves disease. The material sequenced was peripheral blood mononuclear cells (PBMCs), taken at new diagnosis, from a patient treated with antithyroid drugs. This chain links TRBV29-1 with TRBJ2-1, with TRBD1 identical over 10 bases. The chain's CDR3 is CSAQGQGRNEQFF. DNA of the CDR3: TGCAGCGCCCAGGGACAGGGGCGGAATGAGCAGTTCTTC.